Each of the 7 T cell receptor beta chains below was sequenced from the same sample in a study of blood T cell repertoires in COVID-19. Profiling relied on immunoSEQ multiplex PCR, and the TCRdb table lists in-frame clones only, not all of them. Of 360,000 or so clones listed, about four fifths were seen once; the top ten hold 5.1%. The sequenced material came from PBMCs or T cells enriched from blood (not recorded which). These receptors were obtained from a woman in her fifties or sixties who had recovered from COVID-19.

The gene calls are TRBV5-1 and TRBJ2-1, with 9 bases aligning to TRBD2. Trimming removed 7 bases from V and 6 bases from J; junction bases left unmatched: 8. Germline assignment: CDR1 SGHRS and CDR2 YFSETQ. The CDR3 is made up of 14 amino acids. CDR3 residues: CASGAAGGFNEQFF. CDR3 bases: TGCGCCAGCGGGGCAGCGGGGGGATTCAATGAGCAGTTCTTC. Looking up the rest from reference TRBV5-1 and TRBJ2-1 gives the full variable domain: KAGVTQTPRYLIKTRGQQVTLSCSPISGHRSVSWYQQTPGQGLQFLFEYFSETQRNKGNFPGRFSGRQFSNSRSEMNVSTLELGDSALYLCASGAAGGFNEQFFGPGTRLTVL.

The chain couples TRBV19 to TRBJ1-5, with 7 bases identical to TRBD1. V lost 3 bases to trimming and J lost 3 bases; unmatched junction nucleotides: 11. The CDR3 spans 17 residues. Germline CDR1 LNHDA, CDR2 SQIVND (reference sequence). CDR3 sequence reads: CASSMRPQGVVNQPQHF. DNA for the CDR3: TGTGCCAGTAGTATGCGGCCCCAGGGGGTGGTCAATCAGCCCCAGCATTTT.

A single count supports this clone. The chain couples TRBV11-1 to TRBJ1-1, with no clear D. The CDR3 loop spans 12 amino acids. V was pared by 5 bases and J by 0 bases, with 4 bases between. The germline V gene encodes CDR1 SGHAT and CDR2 FQDESV (reference sequence). CDR3 bases: TGTGCCAGCAGCCCGGTGAACACTGAAGCTTTCTTT. Translating gives CASSPVNTEAFF.

This clone was observed a handful of times. This chain links TRBV7-6 with TRBJ1-3, with 8 bases aligning to TRBD1. The CDR3 is made up of 17 amino acids. The V and J ends lost 2 bases and 0 bases, in that order; junction bases with no gene match: 6. Germline-derived CDR1 and CDR2 are SGHVS and FNYEAQ. In nucleotides, the CDR3 is TGTGCCAGCAGCTTATTGCCAGGGGGCCCCTCTGGAAACACCATATATTTT. Translation: CASSLLPGGPSGNTIYF.

The chain uses TRBV27 and TRBJ1-4, with TRBD1 as a possible D gene (6 bases). Germline-derived CDR1 and CDR2 are MNHEY and SMNVEV (reference sequence). The CDR3 totals 14 residues. Trimming stripped 8 bases from V and 7 bases from J, with 17 bases between. CDR3 residues: CASGPGGRVEKLFF. CDR3 DNA sequence: TGTGCCAGCGGGCCCGGGGGGCGCGTTGAAAAACTGTTTTTT.

The chain combines TRBV7-2 with TRBJ2-7, with TRBD1 matching 8 bases. The trim removed 5 bases at V and 5 bases at J, leaving 11 bases unmatched. The germline V gene has CDR1 SGHTA and CDR2 FQGNSA. The length of the CDR3 is 15 residues. The CDR3 bases are TGTGCCAGCAGCCCCCGGACAGGGATGATCAACGAGCAGTACTTC. Protein product: CASSPRTGMINEQYF.

The genes are TRBV29-1 and TRBJ1-3, with TRBD1 identical over 8 bases. V lost 6 bases and J lost 1; bases outside the gene matches: 2. Germline V CDR1 and CDR2: SQVTM, ANQGSEA. CDR3 size: 13 residues. The CDR3 here is CSVRQGSGNTIYF. The CDR3 nucleotides read TGCAGCGTCAGACAGGGGTCTGGAAACACCATATATTTT.